This T cell receptor (beta chain) was identified during a study of cytomegalovirus exposure and HLA in healthy donors. Study overall: One earlier analysis, a look at some 180 million T cells, found some 120 million unique TCR beta sequences.

V gave up 3 bases and J gave up 8 bases, with 19 bases separating them. This CDR3 has 16 amino acids. Germline CDR1 is MDHEN and CDR2 is SYDVKM. Study outcomes and limitations: A link between a missense DCLRE1C variant and TCR beta V- and J-gene trimming emerged from a later analysis. Most TCR beta V segments were productive about 90% or about 30% of the time in an earlier analysis.

A remark on this clone: The antigen remains undetermined.

With 60 Vbeta and 13 Jbeta primers, the PCR was carried out. TCRdb keeps only in-frame clones here, not all; method: immunoSEQ multiplex PCR. The table includes approximately 89,000 clones, 69% detected once. Participants comprised healthy donors of bone marrow. Material for sequencing was PBMCs. The clonotype was recovered from a female donor in good health and CMV-seronegative. The chain joins TRBV28 to TRBJ2-2; a weak D match, TRBD2 (6 bases). Written as DNA, the CDR3 is TGTGCCAGCAGTTTCGGGGGAGGAACCTCGAGGGGGGAGCTGTTTTTT. Its protein is CASSFGGGTSRGELFF.